This TCR beta chain was obtained from a study of shared clonotypes between healthy human individuals. Looking at the study overall: Each donor had three CD4 naive, three CD4 memory, two CD8 naive and one CD8 memory plate.

Notes on the study in general: The diversity represented, both genetic and in exposure history, was limited by few donors. Incompleteness in sorted-subset sequencing, despite large depth, was shown by rarefaction.

Points on this clone: Its antigen is unknown.

Profiling relied on immunoSEQ multiplex PCR, and the TCRdb table lists in-frame clones only, not all of them. Of approximately 2.1 million clones detected, more than 80% appear once; the ten largest clones hold 0.39%. The study separated CD4+ cells into CD45RA+ naive and CD45RA-negative memory subsets. Germline CDR1 MNHEY, CDR2 SVGAGI. The V segment lost 0 bases and the J segment 2 bases; nucleotides outside the gene matches: 5. This CDR3 has 16 amino acids. Sequenced: naive CD4+ T cells from PBMCs. Sample subset: CD45RA+ positively selected. This clonotype was obtained from a man younger than 35 in good health. Some clones in this sample may be carry-over from other donors' samples. J is TRBJ1-2 and V is TRBV6-5; 8 bases are shared with TRBD1. Written as DNA, the CDR3 is TGTGCCAGCAGTTACTCGACTGGACAGGGCAACTATGGCTACACCTTC. Amino acids: CASSYSTGQGNYGYTF.